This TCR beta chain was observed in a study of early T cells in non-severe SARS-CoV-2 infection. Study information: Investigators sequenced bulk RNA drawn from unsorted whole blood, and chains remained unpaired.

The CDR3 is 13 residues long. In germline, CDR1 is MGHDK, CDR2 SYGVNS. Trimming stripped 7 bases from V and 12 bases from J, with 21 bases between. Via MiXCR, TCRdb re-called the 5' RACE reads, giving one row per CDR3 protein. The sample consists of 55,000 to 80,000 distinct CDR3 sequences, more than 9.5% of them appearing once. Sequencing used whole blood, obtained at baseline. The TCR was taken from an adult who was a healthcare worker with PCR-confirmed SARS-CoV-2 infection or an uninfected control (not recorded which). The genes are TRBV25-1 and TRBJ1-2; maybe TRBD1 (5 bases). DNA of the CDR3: TGTGCCAGCAAGGGTCCGAACCAGGGTACCGACACCTTC. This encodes CASKGPNQGTDTF.